Here is one T cell receptor beta chain with its context. These data originate in a study of early T cells in non-severe SARS-CoV-2 infection. Molecules of cDNA were individually given unique molecular identifiers that were attached to them. Using its own MiXCR run on the 5' RACE reads, TCRdb lists one record per CDR3 protein. Among 100,000 to 150,000 distinct CDR3 sequences listed, just under 15% were seen once. The receptor was derived from an adult who was a healthcare worker with PCR-confirmed SARS-CoV-2 infection or an uninfected control (not recorded which). Sequencing used whole blood.

CDR3 bases: TGTGCCAGCAGCAGACTAGCGGGGGGTCGATACAATGAGCAGTTCTTC. This encodes CASSRLAGGRYNEQFF. V gene TRBV6-2 or TRBV6-3 combines with J gene TRBJ2-1, with TRBD2 identical over 13 bases. Germline trimming cut 6 bases from V and 4 bases from J; bases unmatched to any gene: 6. CDR3 length: 16 amino acids. CDR1 and CDR2 from the germline V gene are MNHEY and SVGEGT.